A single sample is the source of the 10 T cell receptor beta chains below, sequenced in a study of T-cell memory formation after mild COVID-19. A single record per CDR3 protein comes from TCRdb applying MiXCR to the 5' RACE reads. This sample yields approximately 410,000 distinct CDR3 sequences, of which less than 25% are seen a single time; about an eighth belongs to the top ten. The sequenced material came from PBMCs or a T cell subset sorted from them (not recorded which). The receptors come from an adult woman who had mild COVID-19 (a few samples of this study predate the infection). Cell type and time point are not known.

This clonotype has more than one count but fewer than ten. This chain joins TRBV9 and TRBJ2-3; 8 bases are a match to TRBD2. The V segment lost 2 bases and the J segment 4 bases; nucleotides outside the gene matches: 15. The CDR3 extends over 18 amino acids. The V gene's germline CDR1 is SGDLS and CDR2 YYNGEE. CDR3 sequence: CASSVNLLERESPDTQYF. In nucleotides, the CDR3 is TGTGCCAGCAGCGTGAACCTCCTTGAGCGGGAGTCCCCAGATACGCAGTATTTT. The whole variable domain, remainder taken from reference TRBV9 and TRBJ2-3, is DSGVTQTPKHLITATGQRVTLRCSPRSGDLSVYWYQQSLDQGLQFLIQYYNGEERAKGNILERFSAQQFPDLHSELNLSSLELGDSALYFCASSVNLLERESPDTQYFGPGTRLTVL.

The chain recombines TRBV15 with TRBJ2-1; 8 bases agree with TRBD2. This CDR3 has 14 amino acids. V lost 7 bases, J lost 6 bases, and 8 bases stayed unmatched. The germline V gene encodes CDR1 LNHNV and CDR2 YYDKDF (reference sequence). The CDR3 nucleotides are TGTGCCACCACCATGGGCGGGAGGTTCAATGAGCAGTTCTTC. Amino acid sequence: CATTMGGRFNEQFF.

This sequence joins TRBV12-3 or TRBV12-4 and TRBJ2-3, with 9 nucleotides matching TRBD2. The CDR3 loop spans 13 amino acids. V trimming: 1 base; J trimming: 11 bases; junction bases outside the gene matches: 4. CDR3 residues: CASSLGLAAEQYF. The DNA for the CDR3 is TGTGCCAGCAGTTTAGGACTAGCGGCAGAGCAGTATTTT.

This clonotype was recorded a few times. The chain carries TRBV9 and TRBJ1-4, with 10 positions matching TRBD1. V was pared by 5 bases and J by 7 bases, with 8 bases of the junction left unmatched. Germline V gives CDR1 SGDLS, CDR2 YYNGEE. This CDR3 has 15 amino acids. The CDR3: CASSVSGTGVEKLFF. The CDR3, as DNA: TGTGCCAGCAGTGTAAGCGGGACAGGGGTTGAAAAACTGTTTTTT.

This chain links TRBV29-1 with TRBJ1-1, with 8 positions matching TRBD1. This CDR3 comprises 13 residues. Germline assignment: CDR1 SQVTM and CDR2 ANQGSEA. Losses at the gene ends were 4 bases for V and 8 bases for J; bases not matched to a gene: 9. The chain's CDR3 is CSVALGQGQEAFF. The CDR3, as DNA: TGCAGCGTTGCCCTTGGACAGGGCCAGGAAGCTTTCTTT.

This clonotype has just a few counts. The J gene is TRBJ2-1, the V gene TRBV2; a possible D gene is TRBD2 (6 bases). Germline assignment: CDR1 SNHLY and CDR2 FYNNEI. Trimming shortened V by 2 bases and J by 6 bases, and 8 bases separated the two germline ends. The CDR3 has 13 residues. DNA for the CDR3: TGTGCCAGCAGTGAATGGGGGGTCAATGAGCAGTTCTTC. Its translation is CASSEWGVNEQFF.

The CDR3 DNA reads TGCAGTGCTAGAGCCCACGGTAGGGGATGGAACAATCAGCCCCAGCATTTT. As protein: CSARAHGRGWNNQPQHF. This sequence joins TRBV20-1 and TRBJ1-5; D perhaps matches TRBD1 (5 bases). Germline CDR1 DFQATT, CDR2 SNEGSKA (reference sequence). Deletions cut 1 base from V and 3 bases from J, with 19 bases between. The CDR3 sequence is 17 residues long.

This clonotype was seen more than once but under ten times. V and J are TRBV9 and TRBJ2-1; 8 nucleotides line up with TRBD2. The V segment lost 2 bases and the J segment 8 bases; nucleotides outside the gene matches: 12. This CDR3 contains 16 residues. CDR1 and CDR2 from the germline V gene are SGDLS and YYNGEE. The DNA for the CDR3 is TGTGCCAGCAGCGTGCCTAGCGGGCCAGGTGTGGATGAGCAGTTCTTC. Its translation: CASSVPSGPGVDEQFF.

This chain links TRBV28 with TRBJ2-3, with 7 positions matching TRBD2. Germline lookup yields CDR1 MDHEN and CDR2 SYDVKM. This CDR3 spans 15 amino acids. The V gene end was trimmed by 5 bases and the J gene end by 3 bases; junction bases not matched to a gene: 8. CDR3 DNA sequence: TGTGCCAGCAGTGGGAGCGGGGCGAGTACAGATACGCAGTATTTT. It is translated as CASSGSGASTDTQYF.

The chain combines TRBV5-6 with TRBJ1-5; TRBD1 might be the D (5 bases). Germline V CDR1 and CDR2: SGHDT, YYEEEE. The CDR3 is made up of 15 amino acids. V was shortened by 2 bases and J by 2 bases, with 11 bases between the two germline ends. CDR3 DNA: TGTGCCAGCAGCTTAAGGGGTAATCGCAATCAGCCCCAGCATTTT. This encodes CASSLRGNRNQPQHF.